This TCR beta chain was found in a study of cytomegalovirus exposure and HLA in healthy donors. The study ran its PCR with 60 Vbeta and 13 Jbeta primers. Assay used: immunoSEQ multiplex PCR; TCRdb lists only in-frame clones, some missing. The table lists about 120,000 clones, 81% of them singletons. V lost 4 bases to trimming and J lost 6 bases, with 15 bases between them. CDR3 size: 15 residues. CDR1 is SEHNR, CDR2 FQNEAQ, per germline (reference sequence). Worth noting for this clone: Antigen: not known.

Regarding the study as a whole: Indistinguishability led to the exclusion of some V segments, TRBV6-2 and TRBV6-3 included. Among immune exposure information, only CMV serostatus was available.

Unrecorded immune exposure was likely among donors, who were nominally healthy when sampled. The rearrangement links TRBV7-9 to TRBJ1-4; D remains ambiguous. The sequencing sample was made of PBMCs. The sequence came from a woman between 35 and 50 years old in good health and CMV-seronegative. Here the CDR3 reads CASSSPGGSDEKLFF. CDR3 bases: TGTGCCAGCAGCTCACCGGGTGGGTCGGATGAAAAACTGTTTTTT.